The T cell receptor (beta chain) under discussion was sequenced for a study of long-term antiretroviral therapy in people with HIV. Study at large: The study's earliest collections predate the 2015 immediate-ART recommendation by about a decade. Broader study findings: All blood samples came from the years 2004 to 2017, possibly under older ART regimens. Dominating the repertoire at all time points were the clones that expanded before ART.

CDR3 length equals 15 residues. CDR1 is SNHLY and CDR2 is FYNNEI in the germline V gene. Trimming took 6 bases from V and 4 from J; bases not matched to a gene: 11. Until DNA extraction, the samples held between roughly 0.9-10 million cryopreserved PBMC. Version v3.0 of the immunoSEQ assay was performed at survey level. The repertoire was sequenced with immunoSEQ multiplex PCR; TCRdb's copy has only in-frame clones and lacks some. Of around 25,000 clones listed, more than 85% are singletons. As for this clone: Its antigen is currently unknown.

The source was unsorted PBMCs, collected 1.9 years after starting antiretroviral therapy. The genes are TRBV2 and TRBJ2-5, with 7 bases fitting TRBD2. The TCR was taken from a woman younger than 45 with HIV. In DNA, the CDR3 is TGTGCCAGCAGAGGGCGTAGCGGGCTACCAGAGACCCAGTACTTC. Amino acids: CASRGRSGLPETQYF.